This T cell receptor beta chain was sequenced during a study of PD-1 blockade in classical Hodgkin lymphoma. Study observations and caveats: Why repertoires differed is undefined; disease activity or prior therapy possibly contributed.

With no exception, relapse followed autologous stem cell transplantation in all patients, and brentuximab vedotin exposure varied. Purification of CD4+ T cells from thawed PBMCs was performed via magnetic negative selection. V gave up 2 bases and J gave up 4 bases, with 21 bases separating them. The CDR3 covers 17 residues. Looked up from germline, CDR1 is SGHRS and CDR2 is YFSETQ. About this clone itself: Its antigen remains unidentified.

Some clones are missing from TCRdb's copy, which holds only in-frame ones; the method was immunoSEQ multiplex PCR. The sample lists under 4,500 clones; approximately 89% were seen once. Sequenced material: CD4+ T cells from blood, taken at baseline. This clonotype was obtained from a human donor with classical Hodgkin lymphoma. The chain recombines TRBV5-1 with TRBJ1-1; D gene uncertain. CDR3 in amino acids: CASSFGRERARVTEAFF. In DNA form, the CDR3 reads TGCGCCAGCAGCTTCGGTCGGGAGCGGGCGCGGGTCACTGAAGCTTTCTTT.